The next 30 T cell receptor beta chains were all read from a single sample in a study of blood T cell repertoires in COVID-19. Profiling relied on immunoSEQ multiplex PCR, and the TCRdb table lists in-frame clones only, not all of them. This table has under 75,000 clones, 70% to 85% appearing once. The sample comprised peripheral blood. These receptors originate from a woman aged 70-85 years with acute or convalescent COVID-19.

The gene calls are TRBV5-1 and TRBJ2-5; 10 positions match TRBD1. CDR3 length: 15 residues. In germline, CDR1 is SGHRS, CDR2 YFSETQ. V was clipped by 0 bases and J by 5 bases; unmatched bases: 4. The DNA of the CDR3 is TGCGCCAGCAGCTTGGGACAGGGGGCGGCCGAGACCCAGTACTTC. Translated: CASSLGQGAAETQYF. The variable domain in full, with the rest retrieved from reference TRBV5-1 and TRBJ2-5, is KAGVTQTPRYLIKTRGQQVTLSCSPISGHRSVSWYQQTPGQGLQFLFEYFSETQRNKGNFPGRFSGRQFSNSRSEMNVSTLELGDSALYLCASSLGQGAAETQYFGPGTRLLVL.

The rearrangement joins TRBV5-4 to TRBJ2-3; 7 bases match TRBD2. CDR1 is SGHNT and CDR2 is YYREEE in the germline V gene (reference sequence). CDR3 length equals 14 residues. Losses at the gene ends were 3 bases for V and 3 bases for J; bases not matched to a gene: 4. Here the CDR3 reads CASSSGGRTDTQYF. In nucleotides, the CDR3 is TGTGCCAGCAGCTCGGGGGGAAGGACAGATACGCAGTATTTT.

CDR3 sequence reads: CASMGTGWDYEQYF. CDR3 coding DNA: TGTGCCAGCATGGGGACAGGGTGGGACTACGAGCAGTACTTC. The chain recombines TRBV6-5 with TRBJ2-7; 9 bases map to TRBD1. The germline CDR1 and CDR2 sequences are MNHEY and SVGAGI. The CDR3 covers 14 residues. V lost 7 bases and J lost 3; bases outside the gene matches: 7.

V usage is TRBV4-3 and J usage is TRBJ2-3; a weak D match, TRBD1 (5 bases). The CDR3 is 15 residues long. In germline, CDR1 is LGHNA, CDR2 YSLEER. Trimming removed 4 bases at V and 3 bases at J, with 14 bases between. For the CDR3, the DNA is TGCGCCAGCAGCCTAATGTGGGGCACTACAGATACGCAGTATTTT. Its protein is CASSLMWGTTDTQYF.

The genes are TRBV29-1 and TRBJ1-1; D not resolved. Germline V CDR1 and CDR2: SQVTM, ANQGSEA. Trimming left V 6 bases short and J 6 bases short, with 11 bases between. CDR3 length: 11 amino acids. The CDR3 loop is CSVVSAPEAFF. DNA of the CDR3: TGCAGCGTCGTCAGTGCTCCTGAAGCTTTCTTT.

The chain uses TRBV18 and TRBJ1-2; 7 nucleotides agree with TRBD1. CDR3 length equals 14 residues. V dropped 3 bases and J dropped 8; count of bases not matched to a gene: 9. The germline gives CDR1 KGHSH, CDR2 LQKENI. The CDR3 is CASSPGQDQGGYTF. CDR3 sequence (DNA): TGTGCCAGCTCACCCGGACAGGATCAGGGCGGCTACACCTTC. Complete variable domain (other parts from reference TRBV18 and TRBJ1-2): NAGVMQNPRHLVRRRGQEARLRCSPMKGHSHVYWYRQLPEEGLKFMVYLQKENIIDESGMPKERFSAEFPKEGPSILRIQQVVRGDSAAYFCASSPGQDQGGYTFGSGTRLTVV.

The CDR3 protein is CARSVYHWDSRVRDGYTF. The CDR3 DNA sequence: TGTGCCAGAAGCGTTTACCACTGGGACAGCCGGGTTCGGGATGGCTACACCTTC. V and J are TRBV5-3 and TRBJ1-2; 7 bases fit TRBD1. TRBV5-3 is recorded as an ORF, its role being uncertain. The CDR3 extends over 18 amino acids. The V gene end was trimmed by 4 bases and the J gene end by 6 bases; junction bases not matched to a gene: 21.

The chain combines TRBV6-5 with TRBJ2-7, with TRBD1 matching over 10 bases. This CDR3 is built from 15 residues. V shed 8 bases and J 0 bases; nucleotides not matched to a gene: 7. Germline CDR1 MNHEY, CDR2 SVGAGI. The CDR3 reads CASRIRDRGSYEQYF. CDR3 bases: TGTGCCAGCCGCATCCGGGACAGGGGCTCCTACGAGCAGTACTTC.

The V call is TRBV5-5, the J call TRBJ1-1; D is ambiguous. The ends were cut back, 4 bases at V and 5 bases at J, with 12 bases in the middle. The CDR3 loop spans 13 amino acids. From germline, CDR1 is SGHKS and CDR2 YYEKEE (reference sequence). The CDR3 DNA reads TGTGCCAGCAGCCTGCCTTCGGGGACTGAAGCTTTCTTT. Its protein product is CASSLPSGTEAFF.

This clone was counted only a few times. This chain uses TRBV16 with TRBJ1-2; D is uncertain. Per the germline V gene, CDR1 is KGHSY and CDR2 is FQNENV. The CDR3 loop spans 14 amino acids. The ends were cut back, 0 bases at V and 4 bases at J, with 9 bases in the middle. CDR3 DNA: TGTGCCAGCAGCCAATCAGAGGGAGGCTATGGCTACACCTTC. Amino acid sequence: CASSQSEGGYGYTF.

The gene calls are TRBV10-3 and TRBJ1-3; D uncertain. In germline, CDR1 is ENHRY, CDR2 SYGVKD. This CDR3 comprises 15 residues. With 3 bases removed from V and 0 bases from J, the gap between germline ends came to 9 bases. CDR3 sequence (DNA): TGTGCCATCAGTGACCCCTGGAGCTCTGGAAACACCATATATTTT. It is translated as CAISDPWSSGNTIYF.

J is TRBJ1-4 and V is TRBV19; perhaps TRBD1 as D (5 bases). The CDR3 loop spans 12 amino acids. From germline, CDR1 is LNHDA and CDR2 SQIVND (reference sequence). V was pared by 5 bases and J by 8 bases, with 9 bases between. This CDR3 reads CASSRGFEKLFF. The CDR3 DNA reads TGTGCCAGTAGTCGGGGGTTCGAAAAACTGTTTTTT.

This rearrangement joins TRBV7-9 to TRBJ1-2, with D uncertain. The CDR3 spans 13 residues. Trimming shortened V by 3 bases and J by 8 bases, and 13 bases separated the two germline ends. Germline V gives CDR1 SEHNR, CDR2 FQNEAQ (reference sequence). The CDR3 protein is CASSFYQGRGYTF. CDR3 DNA sequence: TGTGCCAGCAGCTTTTATCAAGGGAGAGGCTACACCTTC.

The genes are TRBV5-1 and TRBJ2-5, with 10 positions matching TRBD2. This CDR3 is built from 16 residues. Germline V CDR1 and CDR2: SGHRS, YFSETQ. Germline trimming cut 6 bases from V and 5 bases from J; bases unmatched to any gene: 13. The DNA of the CDR3 is TGCGCCAGCACCCCTAGCGGGGGAACGTCTAGGGAGACCCAGTACTTC. Protein product: CASTPSGGTSRETQYF.

The chain employs TRBV3-1 (or the pseudogene TRBV3-2) and TRBJ2-3; D not certain. V gave up 8 bases and J gave up 2 bases, with 11 bases separating them. This CDR3 is built from 13 residues. CDR1 and CDR2 from the germline V gene are LGHDT and YNNKEL (reference sequence). The CDR3 loop reads CASRLDPTDTQYF. CDR3 DNA: TGTGCCAGCCGACTTGATCCCACAGATACGCAGTATTTT.

A single count supports this clone. V and J are TRBV2 and TRBJ2-2; tentative D call: TRBD1 (6 bases). The CDR3 length is 14 residues. The germline gives CDR1 SNHLY, CDR2 FYNNEI. Deletions cut 8 bases from V and 5 bases from J, with 15 bases between. This CDR3 is CASLERRGTGELFF. As DNA, the CDR3 is TGTGCCAGCTTGGAGCGCAGGGGTACCGGGGAGCTGTTTTTT.

The rearrangement links TRBV5-1 to TRBJ2-5, with 11 nucleotides matching TRBD2. Trimming took 3 bases from V and 2 from J; bases not matched to a gene: 3. The CDR3 runs to 15 residues. The V gene's germline CDR1 is SGHRS and CDR2 YFSETQ. The CDR3 DNA reads as TGCGCCAGCAGCTGGGGGACTAGCGGACAAGAGACCCAGTACTTC. Amino acids: CASSWGTSGQETQYF. Looking up the rest from reference TRBV5-1 and TRBJ2-5 gives the full variable domain: KAGVTQTPRYLIKTRGQQVTLSCSPISGHRSVSWYQQTPGQGLQFLFEYFSETQRNKGNFPGRFSGRQFSNSRSEMNVSTLELGDSALYLCASSWGTSGQETQYFGPGTRLLVL.

This rearrangement joins TRBV15 to TRBJ1-5, with 8 bases lining up with TRBD1. The CDR3 runs to 16 residues. Germline V gene sequence: CDR1 LNHNV, CDR2 YYDKDF (reference sequence). V trimming: 5 bases; J trimming: 2 bases; junction bases outside the gene matches: 8. The CDR3 DNA reads TGTGCCACCAGCGGCGGGGACAGGAGGGGCAATCAGCCCCAGCATTTT. Translation: CATSGGDRRGNQPQHF.

There are a few counts of this clone. This sequence joins TRBV2 and TRBJ2-7; D might be TRBD2 (7 bases). V lost 6 bases to trimming and J lost 0 bases, with 27 bases between them. This CDR3 is 19 amino acids long. The germline gives CDR1 SNHLY, CDR2 FYNNEI. The DNA for the CDR3 is TGTGCCAGCAGGGCCGGGGGGCTTTCGTTGCGGCGAAGCTCCTACGAGCAGTACTTC. Its translation: CASRAGGLSLRRSSYEQYF.

This chain links TRBV15 with TRBJ2-2; D is possibly TRBD2 (6 bases). Germline V gene sequence: CDR1 LNHNV, CDR2 YYDKDF (reference sequence). Trimming took 4 bases from V and 6 from J, leaving 12 bases between them. The CDR3 covers 14 residues. The CDR3 region has the DNA TGTGCCACCAGCAACCGACTAGACTCCGGGGAGCTGTTTTTT. Protein: CATSNRLDSGELFF.

V is TRBV5-4 and J is TRBJ2-3, with 11 nucleotides matching TRBD2. The ends lost 5 bases at V and 4 bases at J; junction bases unmatched: 6. This CDR3 spans 15 amino acids. Germline lookup yields CDR1 SGHNT and CDR2 YYREEE (reference sequence). As DNA, the CDR3 is TGTGCCAGCAGTTTAGCGGGGGGGCAATCAGATACGCAGTATTTT. Residues: CASSLAGGQSDTQYF.

The chain couples TRBV18 to TRBJ2-1; D unresolved. This CDR3 region has 14 residues. The germline V gene has CDR1 KGHSH and CDR2 LQKENI. V gave up 3 bases and J gave up 4 bases, with 10 bases separating them. CDR3 protein: CASSPVWAYNEQFF. DNA for the CDR3: TGTGCCAGCTCACCGGTTTGGGCTTACAATGAGCAGTTCTTC. Full variable domain (remainder filled in from reference TRBV18 and TRBJ2-1): NAGVMQNPRHLVRRRGQEARLRCSPMKGHSHVYWYRQLPEEGLKFMVYLQKENIIDESGMPKERFSAEFPKEGPSILRIQQVVRGDSAAYFCASSPVWAYNEQFFGPGTRLTVL.

V gene TRBV6-5 combines with J gene TRBJ1-1; a weak D match, TRBD1 (5 bases). Germline CDR1 MNHEY, CDR2 SVGAGI. This CDR3 has 13 amino acids. Trimming shortened V by 9 bases and J by 5 bases, and 16 bases separated the two germline ends. CDR3 protein: CASPKGEETEAFF. For the CDR3, the DNA is TGTGCCAGTCCCAAAGGGGAAGAAACTGAAGCTTTCTTT.

The chain joins TRBV4-2 to TRBJ2-3, with 11 nucleotides matching TRBD2. Germline-derived CDR1 and CDR2 are LGHNA and YNFKEQ. V lost 0 bases, J lost 3 bases, and 11 bases stayed unmatched. The CDR3 is 19 residues long. The CDR3 nucleotides are TGTGCCAGCAGCCAAGACCATGCGGCGGCTAGCGGGGGGACAGATACGCAGTATTTT. Translated, it gives CASSQDHAAASGGTDTQYF.

The chain joins TRBV14 to TRBJ2-3, with TRBD1 matching over 7 bases. CDR3 size: 14 residues. J gave up 10 bases and V 4 bases, and 11 bases lay outside the gene matches. CDR1 and CDR2 (germline): SGHDN, FVKESK. Written as DNA, the CDR3 is TGTGCCAGCAGCCCCCGGTCCAGGGGGATCGCGCAGTATTTT. Translated: CASSPRSRGIAQYF. The variable domain in full, with the rest retrieved from reference TRBV14 and TRBJ2-3, is EAGVTQFPSHSVIEKGQTVTLRCDPISGHDNLYWYRRVMGKEIKFLLHFVKESKQDESGMPNNRFLAERTGGTYSTLKVQPAELEDSGVYFCASSPRSRGIAQYFGPGTRLTVL.

CDR3 nucleotides: TGTGCCAGCAGTGACTCGACAGAGCTTAATGAAAAACTGTTTTTT. It is translated as CASSDSTELNEKLFF. V is TRBV25-1 and J is TRBJ1-4; maybe TRBD1 (5 bases). The CDR3 contains 15 residues. The germline V gene encodes CDR1 MGHDK and CDR2 SYGVNS. Trimming shortened V by 3 bases and J by 4 bases, and 12 bases separated the two germline ends.

The chain carries TRBV25-1 and TRBJ2-3; possible D gene TRBD2, 5 bases. Between the trimmed V and J ends, which lost 2 bases and 0 bases, there was a span of 15 bases. The CDR3 runs to 17 residues. Germline loops: CDR1 MGHDK, CDR2 SYGVNS. CDR3 coding DNA: TGTGCCAGCAGTGAAATTATTGGCGGGTATAGCACAGATACGCAGTATTTT. It encodes CASSEIIGGYSTDTQYF.

The chain couples TRBV2 to TRBJ2-6; 10 nucleotides agree with TRBD1. Germline trimming cut 4 bases from V and 0 bases from J; bases unmatched to any gene: 3. CDR3 length: 17 residues. Per the germline V gene, CDR1 is SNHLY and CDR2 is FYNNEI. This CDR3 reads CASSGRQGASGANVLTF. CDR3 coding DNA: TGTGCCAGCAGTGGGAGACAGGGGGCCTCTGGGGCCAACGTCCTGACTTTC. Full variable domain (missing parts from reference TRBV2 and TRBJ2-6): EPEVTQTPSHQVTQMGQEVILRCVPISNHLYFYWYRQILGQKVEFLVSFYNNEISEKSEIFDDQFSVERPDGSNFTLKIRSTKLEDSAMYFCASSGRQGASGANVLTFGAGSRLTVL.

This chain joins TRBV10-3 and TRBJ2-7, with D unclear. Deletions cut 0 bases from V and 7 bases from J, with 4 bases between. The CDR3 consists of 11 residues. Per germline, CDR1 ENHRY and CDR2 SYGVKD. CDR3 protein: CAISESEEQYF. The CDR3 DNA follows: TGTGCCATCAGTGAGTCAGAGGAGCAGTACTTC.

This rearrangement joins TRBV30 to TRBJ2-1; TRBD2 might be the D (6 bases). This CDR3 comprises 14 residues. V was clipped by 1 base and J by 5 bases, with 12 bases between them. Germline loops: CDR1 GTSNPN, CDR2 SVGIG (reference sequence). The CDR3 loop reads CAWSAGLADNEQFF. CDR3 bases: TGTGCCTGGAGTGCGGGACTGGCGGACAATGAGCAGTTCTTC.